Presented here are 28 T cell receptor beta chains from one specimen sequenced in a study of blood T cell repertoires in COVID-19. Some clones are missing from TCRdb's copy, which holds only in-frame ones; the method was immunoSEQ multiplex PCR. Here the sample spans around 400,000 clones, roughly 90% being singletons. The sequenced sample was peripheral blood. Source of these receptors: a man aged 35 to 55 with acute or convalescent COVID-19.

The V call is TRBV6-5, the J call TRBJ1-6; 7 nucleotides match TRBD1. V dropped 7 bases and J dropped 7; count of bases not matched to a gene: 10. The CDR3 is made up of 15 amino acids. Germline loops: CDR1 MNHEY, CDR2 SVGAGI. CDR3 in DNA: TGTGCCAGCACCAAAGGGGACAGTAGGAATTCACCCCTCCACTTT. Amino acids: CASTKGDSRNSPLHF.

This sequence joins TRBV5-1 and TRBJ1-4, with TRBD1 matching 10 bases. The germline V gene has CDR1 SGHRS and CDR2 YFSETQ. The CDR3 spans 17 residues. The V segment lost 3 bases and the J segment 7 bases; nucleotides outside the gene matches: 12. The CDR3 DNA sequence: TGCGCCAGCAGCTGGGACAGGGGAAGAGTTTTCCGTGAAAAACTGTTTTTT. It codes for CASSWDRGRVFREKLFF.

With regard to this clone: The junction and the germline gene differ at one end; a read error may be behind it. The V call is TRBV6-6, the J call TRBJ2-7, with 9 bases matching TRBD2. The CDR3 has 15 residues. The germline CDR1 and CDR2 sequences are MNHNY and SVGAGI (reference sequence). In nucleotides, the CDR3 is TGTGCCAGCAGCGCTACCGGGACTAGCTTTCCTATGGTCCCCTTC. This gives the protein CASSATGTSFPMVPF.

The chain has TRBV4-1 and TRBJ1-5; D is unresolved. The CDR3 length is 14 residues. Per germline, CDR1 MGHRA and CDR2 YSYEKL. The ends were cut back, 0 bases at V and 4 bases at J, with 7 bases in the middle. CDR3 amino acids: CASSQDVRNQPQHF. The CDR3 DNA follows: TGCGCCAGCAGCCAAGATGTGAGGAATCAGCCCCAGCATTTT.

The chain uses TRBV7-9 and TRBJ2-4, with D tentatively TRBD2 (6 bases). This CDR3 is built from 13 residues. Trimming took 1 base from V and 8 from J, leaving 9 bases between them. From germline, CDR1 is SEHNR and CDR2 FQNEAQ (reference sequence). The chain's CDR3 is CASSLGWGDIQYF. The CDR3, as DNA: TGTGCCAGCAGCTTAGGCTGGGGGGACATTCAGTACTTC.

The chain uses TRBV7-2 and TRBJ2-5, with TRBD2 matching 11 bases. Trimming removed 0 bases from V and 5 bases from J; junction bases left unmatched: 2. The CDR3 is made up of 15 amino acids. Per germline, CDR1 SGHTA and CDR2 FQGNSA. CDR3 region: CASSLAGTSGETQYF. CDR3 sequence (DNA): TGTGCCAGCAGCTTAGCCGGGACTAGCGGTGAGACCCAGTACTTC.

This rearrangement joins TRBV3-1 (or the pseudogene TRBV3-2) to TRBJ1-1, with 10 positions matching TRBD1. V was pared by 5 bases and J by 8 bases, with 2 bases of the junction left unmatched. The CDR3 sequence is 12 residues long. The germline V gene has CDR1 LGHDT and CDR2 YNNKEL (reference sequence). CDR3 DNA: TGTGCCAGCAGCTGGGGACAGGGGGAAGCTTTCTTT. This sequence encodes CASSWGQGEAFF.

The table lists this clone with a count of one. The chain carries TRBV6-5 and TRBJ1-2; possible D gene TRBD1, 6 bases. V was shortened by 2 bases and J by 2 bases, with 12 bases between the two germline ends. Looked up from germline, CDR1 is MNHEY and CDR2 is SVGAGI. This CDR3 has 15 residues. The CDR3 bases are TGTGCCAGCAGTTACAGCCGGGACAAGAACTATGGCTACACCTTC. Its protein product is CASSYSRDKNYGYTF.

CDR3 amino acids: CSVDIRRRGQDYGYTF. CDR3 sequence (DNA): TGCAGCGTTGATATTCGGCGGAGGGGGCAGGACTATGGCTACACCTTC. The chain has TRBV29-1 and TRBJ1-2; the match to TRBD1 covers 7 bases. Germline lookup yields CDR1 SQVTM and CDR2 ANQGSEA. The junction had 13 bases not matched to a gene; V was cut back by 3 bases and J by 3 bases. The CDR3 has 16 residues.

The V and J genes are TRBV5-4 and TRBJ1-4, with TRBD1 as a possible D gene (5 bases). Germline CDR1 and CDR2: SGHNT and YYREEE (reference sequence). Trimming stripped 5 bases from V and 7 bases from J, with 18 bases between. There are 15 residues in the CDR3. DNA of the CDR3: TGTGCCAGCAGTTCTAGTCAGGGTCGCGGTGAAAAACTGTTTTTT. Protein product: CASSSSQGRGEKLFF.

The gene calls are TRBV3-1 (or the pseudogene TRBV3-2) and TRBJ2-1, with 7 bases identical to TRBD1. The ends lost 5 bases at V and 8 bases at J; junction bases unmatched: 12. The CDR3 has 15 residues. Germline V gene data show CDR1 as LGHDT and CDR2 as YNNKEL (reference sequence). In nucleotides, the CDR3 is TGTGCCAGCAGCGACGGGTCCCTTCAGGGGGATGAGCAGTTCTTC. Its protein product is CASSDGSLQGDEQFF.

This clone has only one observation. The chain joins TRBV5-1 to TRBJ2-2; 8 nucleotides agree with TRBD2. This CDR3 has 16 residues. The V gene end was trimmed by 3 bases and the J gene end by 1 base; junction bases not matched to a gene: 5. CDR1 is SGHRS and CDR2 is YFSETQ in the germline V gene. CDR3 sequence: CASSSNAGGNTGELFF. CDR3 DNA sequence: TGCGCCAGCAGCTCTAATGCGGGAGGGAACACCGGGGAGCTGTTTTTT. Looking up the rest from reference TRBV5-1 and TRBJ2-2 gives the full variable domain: KAGVTQTPRYLIKTRGQQVTLSCSPISGHRSVSWYQQTPGQGLQFLFEYFSETQRNKGNFPGRFSGRQFSNSRSEMNVSTLELGDSALYLCASSSNAGGNTGELFFGEGSRLTVL.

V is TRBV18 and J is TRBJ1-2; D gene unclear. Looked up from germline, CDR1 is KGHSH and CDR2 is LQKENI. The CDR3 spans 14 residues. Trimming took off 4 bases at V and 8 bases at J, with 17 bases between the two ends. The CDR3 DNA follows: TGTGCCAGCTCACACGCAGACGGGGTAAGAGGCTACACCTTC. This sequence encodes CASSHADGVRGYTF.

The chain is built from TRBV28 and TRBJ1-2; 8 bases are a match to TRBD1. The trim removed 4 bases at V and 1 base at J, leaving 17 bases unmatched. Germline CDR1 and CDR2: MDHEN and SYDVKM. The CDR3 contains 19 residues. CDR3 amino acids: CASSSIRLIDRGLNYGYTF. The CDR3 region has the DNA TGTGCCAGCAGTTCCATACGCCTAATAGACAGGGGACTTAACTATGGCTACACCTTC.

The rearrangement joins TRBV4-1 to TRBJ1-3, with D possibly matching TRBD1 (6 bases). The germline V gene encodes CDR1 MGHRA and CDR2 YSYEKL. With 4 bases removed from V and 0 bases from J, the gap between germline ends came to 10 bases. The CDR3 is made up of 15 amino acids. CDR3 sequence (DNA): TGCGCCAGCAGCCTCGGACAGCCCTCTGGAAACACCATATATTTT. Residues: CASSLGQPSGNTIYF.

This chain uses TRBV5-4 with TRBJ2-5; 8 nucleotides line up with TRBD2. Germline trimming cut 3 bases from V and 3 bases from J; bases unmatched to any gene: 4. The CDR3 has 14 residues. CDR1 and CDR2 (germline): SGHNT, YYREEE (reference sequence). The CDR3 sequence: CASSSGTREETQYF. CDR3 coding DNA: TGTGCCAGCAGCTCCGGGACTAGGGAAGAGACCCAGTACTTC.

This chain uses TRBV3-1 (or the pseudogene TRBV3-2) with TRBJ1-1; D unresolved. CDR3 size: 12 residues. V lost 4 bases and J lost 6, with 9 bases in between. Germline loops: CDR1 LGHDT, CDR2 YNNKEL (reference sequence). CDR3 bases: TGTGCCAGCAGCCTACCTATCGCTGAAGCTTTCTTT. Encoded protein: CASSLPIAEAFF.

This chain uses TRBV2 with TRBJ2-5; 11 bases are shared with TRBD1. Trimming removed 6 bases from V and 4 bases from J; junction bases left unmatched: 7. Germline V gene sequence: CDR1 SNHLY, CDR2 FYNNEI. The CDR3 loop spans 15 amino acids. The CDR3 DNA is TGTGCCAGCAGCGCCGGGACAGGGGGAAGAGAGACCCAGTACTTC. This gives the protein CASSAGTGGRETQYF.

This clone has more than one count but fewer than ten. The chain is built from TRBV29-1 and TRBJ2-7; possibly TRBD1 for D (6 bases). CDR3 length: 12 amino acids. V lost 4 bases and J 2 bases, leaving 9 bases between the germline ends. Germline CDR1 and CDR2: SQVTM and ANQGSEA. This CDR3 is CSVGGTTYEQYF. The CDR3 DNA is TGCAGCGTTGGAGGGACAACCTACGAGCAGTACTTC.

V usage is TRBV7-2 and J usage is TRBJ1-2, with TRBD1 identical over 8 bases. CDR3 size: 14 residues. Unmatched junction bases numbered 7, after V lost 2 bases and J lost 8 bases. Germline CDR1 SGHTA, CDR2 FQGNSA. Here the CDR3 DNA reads TGTGCCAGCAGCTTACAGGGGGCTCATCAGGGCTACACCTTC. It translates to CASSLQGAHQGYTF.

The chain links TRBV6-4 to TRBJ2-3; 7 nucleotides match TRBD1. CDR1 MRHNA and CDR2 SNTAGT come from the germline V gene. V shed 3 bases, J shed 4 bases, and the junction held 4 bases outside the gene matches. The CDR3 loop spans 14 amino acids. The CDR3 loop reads CASSEARGSDTQYF. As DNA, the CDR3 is TGTGCCAGCAGTGAAGCCAGGGGGTCAGATACGCAGTATTTT.

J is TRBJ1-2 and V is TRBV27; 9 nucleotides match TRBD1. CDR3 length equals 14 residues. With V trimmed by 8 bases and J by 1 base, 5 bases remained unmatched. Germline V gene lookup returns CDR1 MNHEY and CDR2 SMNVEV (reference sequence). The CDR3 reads CASRRTGDNYGYTF. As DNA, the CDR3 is TGTGCCAGCCGCAGGACAGGGGATAACTATGGCTACACCTTC.

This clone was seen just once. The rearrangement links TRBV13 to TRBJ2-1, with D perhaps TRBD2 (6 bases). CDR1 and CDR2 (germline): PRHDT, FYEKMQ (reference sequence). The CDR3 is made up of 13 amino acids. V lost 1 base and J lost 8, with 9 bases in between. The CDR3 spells CASSLVGEDEQFF. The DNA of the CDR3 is TGTGCCAGCAGCTTAGTAGGGGAGGATGAGCAGTTCTTC.

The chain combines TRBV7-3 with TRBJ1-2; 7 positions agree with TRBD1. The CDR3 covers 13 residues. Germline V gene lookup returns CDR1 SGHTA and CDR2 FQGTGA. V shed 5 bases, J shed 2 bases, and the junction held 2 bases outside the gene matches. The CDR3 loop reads CASSPDRNYGYTF. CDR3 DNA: TGTGCCAGCAGCCCGGACAGGAACTATGGCTACACCTTC.

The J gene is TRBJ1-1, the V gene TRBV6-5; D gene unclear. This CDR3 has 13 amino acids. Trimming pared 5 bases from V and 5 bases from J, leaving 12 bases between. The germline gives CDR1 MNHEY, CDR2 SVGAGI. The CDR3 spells CASSIGERTEAFF. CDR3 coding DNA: TGTGCCAGCAGTATCGGGGAAAGGACTGAAGCTTTCTTT.

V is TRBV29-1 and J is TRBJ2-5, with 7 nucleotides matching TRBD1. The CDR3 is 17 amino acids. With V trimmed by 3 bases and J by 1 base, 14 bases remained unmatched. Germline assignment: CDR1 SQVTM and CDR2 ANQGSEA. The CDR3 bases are TGCAGCGTTGAGATGGGGGCCCCGGGACAGTCCCAAGAGACCCAGTACTTC. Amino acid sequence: CSVEMGAPGQSQETQYF.

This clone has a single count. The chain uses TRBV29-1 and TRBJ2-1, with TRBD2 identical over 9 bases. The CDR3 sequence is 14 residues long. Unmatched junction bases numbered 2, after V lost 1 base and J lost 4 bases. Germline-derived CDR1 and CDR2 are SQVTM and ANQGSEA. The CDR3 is CSVEGGRAYNEQFF. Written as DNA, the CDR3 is TGCAGCGTTGAAGGCGGGAGGGCATACAATGAGCAGTTCTTC.

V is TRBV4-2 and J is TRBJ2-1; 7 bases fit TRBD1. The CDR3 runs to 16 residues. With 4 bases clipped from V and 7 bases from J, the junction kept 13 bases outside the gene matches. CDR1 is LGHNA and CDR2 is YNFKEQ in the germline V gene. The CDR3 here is CASSLRGGPPGNEQFF. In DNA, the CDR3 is TGTGCCAGCAGCCTCCGAGGGGGCCCCCCCGGGAATGAGCAGTTCTTC.